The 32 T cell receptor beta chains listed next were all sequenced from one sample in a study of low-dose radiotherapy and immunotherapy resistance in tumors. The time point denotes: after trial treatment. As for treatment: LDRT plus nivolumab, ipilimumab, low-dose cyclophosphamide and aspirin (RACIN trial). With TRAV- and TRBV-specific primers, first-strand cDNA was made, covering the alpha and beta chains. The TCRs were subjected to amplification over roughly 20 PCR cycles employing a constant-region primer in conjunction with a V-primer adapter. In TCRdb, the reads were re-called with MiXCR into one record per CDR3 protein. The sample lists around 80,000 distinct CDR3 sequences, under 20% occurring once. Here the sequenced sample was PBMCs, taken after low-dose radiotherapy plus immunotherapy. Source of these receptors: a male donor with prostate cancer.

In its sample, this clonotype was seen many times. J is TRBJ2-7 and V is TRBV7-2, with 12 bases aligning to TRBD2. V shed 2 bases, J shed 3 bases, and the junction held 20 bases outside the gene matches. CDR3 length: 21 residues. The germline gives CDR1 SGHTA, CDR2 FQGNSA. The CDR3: CASSLRTSGIIPANRNYEQYF. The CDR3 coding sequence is TGTGCCAGCAGCTTAAGGACTAGCGGGATCATACCCGCTAACCGGAACTACGAGCAGTACTTC.

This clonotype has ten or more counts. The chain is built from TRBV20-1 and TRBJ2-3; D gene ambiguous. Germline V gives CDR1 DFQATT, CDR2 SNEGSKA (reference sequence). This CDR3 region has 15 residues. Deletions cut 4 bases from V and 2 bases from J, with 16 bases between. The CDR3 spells CSATAPQSNTDTQYF. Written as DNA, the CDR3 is TGCAGTGCTACCGCCCCCCAATCCAACACAGATACGCAGTATTTT.

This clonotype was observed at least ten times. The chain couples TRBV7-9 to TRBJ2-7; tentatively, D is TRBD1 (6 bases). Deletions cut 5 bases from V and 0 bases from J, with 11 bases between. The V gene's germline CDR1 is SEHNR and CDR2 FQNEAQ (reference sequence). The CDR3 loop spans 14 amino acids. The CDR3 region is CASSPRDNSYEQYF. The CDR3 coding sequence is TGTGCCAGCAGCCCCCGGGACAACTCCTACGAGCAGTACTTC.

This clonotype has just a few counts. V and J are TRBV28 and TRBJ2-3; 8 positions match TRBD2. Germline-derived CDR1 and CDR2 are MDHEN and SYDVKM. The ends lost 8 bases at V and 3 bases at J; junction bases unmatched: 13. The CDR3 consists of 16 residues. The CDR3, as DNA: TGTGCCAGCGCCGTGAGCGGGAGAACGGTTACAGATACGCAGTATTTT. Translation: CASAVSGRTVTDTQYF.

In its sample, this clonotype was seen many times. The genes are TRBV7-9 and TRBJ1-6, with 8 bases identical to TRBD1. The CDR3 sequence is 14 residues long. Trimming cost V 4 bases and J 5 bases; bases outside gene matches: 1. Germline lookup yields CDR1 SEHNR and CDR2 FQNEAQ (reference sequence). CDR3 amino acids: CASSSGQDNSPLHF. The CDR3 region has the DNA TGTGCCAGCAGCTCGGGACAGGATAATTCACCCCTCCACTTT. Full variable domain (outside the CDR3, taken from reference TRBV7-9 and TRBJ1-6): DTGVSQNPRHKITKRGQNVTFRCDPISEHNRLYWYRQTLGQGPEFLTYFQNEAQLEKSRLLSDRFSAERPKGSFSTLEIQRTEQGDSAMYLCASSSGQDNSPLHFGNGTRLTVT.

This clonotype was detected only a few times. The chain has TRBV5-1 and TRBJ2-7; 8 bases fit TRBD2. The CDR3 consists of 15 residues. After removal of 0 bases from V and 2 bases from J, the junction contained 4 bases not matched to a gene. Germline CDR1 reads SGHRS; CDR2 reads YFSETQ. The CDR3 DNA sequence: TGCGCCAGCAGCTTGGTGCTAGCGGGTACCTACGAGCAGTACTTC. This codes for CASSLVLAGTYEQYF.

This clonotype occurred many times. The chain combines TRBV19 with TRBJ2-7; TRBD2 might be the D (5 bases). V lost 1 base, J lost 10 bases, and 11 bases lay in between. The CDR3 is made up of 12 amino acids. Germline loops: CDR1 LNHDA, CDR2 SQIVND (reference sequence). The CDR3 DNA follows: TGTGCCAGTAGTATAGTGAGCGGCTTTCAGTACTTC. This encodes CASSIVSGFQYF.

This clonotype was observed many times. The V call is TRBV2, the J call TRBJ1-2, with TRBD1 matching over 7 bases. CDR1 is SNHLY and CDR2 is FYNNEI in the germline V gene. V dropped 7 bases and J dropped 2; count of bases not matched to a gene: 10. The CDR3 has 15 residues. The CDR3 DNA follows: TGTGCCAGCAAGGGGAGACAGGGAGACAACTATGGCTACACCTTC. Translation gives CASKGRQGDNYGYTF.

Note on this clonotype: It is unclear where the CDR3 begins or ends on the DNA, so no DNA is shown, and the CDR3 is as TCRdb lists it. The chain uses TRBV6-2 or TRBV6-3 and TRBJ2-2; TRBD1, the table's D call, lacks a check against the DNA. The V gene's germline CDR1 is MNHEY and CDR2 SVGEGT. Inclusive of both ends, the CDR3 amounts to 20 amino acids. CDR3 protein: CASSEFGLGTGELFFFFFFF.

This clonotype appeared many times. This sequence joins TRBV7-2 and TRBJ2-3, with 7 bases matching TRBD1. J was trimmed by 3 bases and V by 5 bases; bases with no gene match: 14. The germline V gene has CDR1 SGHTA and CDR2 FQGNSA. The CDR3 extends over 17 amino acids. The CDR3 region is CASSQVRRDSGTDTQYF. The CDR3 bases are TGTGCCAGCAGCCAAGTCCGCAGGGACAGTGGTACAGATACGCAGTATTTT. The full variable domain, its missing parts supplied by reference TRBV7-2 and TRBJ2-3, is GAGVSQSPSNKVTEKGKDVELRCDPISGHTALYWYRQSLGQGLEFLIYFQGNSAPDKSGLPSDRFSAERTGGSVSTLTIQRTQQEDSAVYLCASSQVRRDSGTDTQYFGPGTRLTVL.

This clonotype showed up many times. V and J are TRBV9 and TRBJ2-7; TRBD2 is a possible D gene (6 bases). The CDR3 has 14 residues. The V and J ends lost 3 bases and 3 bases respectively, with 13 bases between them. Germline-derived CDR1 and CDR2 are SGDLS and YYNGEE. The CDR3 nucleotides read TGTGCCAGCAGCGAACGACTAGGGAACTACGAGCAGTACTTC. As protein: CASSERLGNYEQYF.

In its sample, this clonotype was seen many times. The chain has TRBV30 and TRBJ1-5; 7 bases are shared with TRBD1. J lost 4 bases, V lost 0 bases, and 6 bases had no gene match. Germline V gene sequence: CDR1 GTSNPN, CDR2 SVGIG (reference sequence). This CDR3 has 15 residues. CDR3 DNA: TGTGCCTGGAGTGTAGAGGGACAGATTAATCAGCCCCAGCATTTT. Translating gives CAWSVEGQINQPQHF.

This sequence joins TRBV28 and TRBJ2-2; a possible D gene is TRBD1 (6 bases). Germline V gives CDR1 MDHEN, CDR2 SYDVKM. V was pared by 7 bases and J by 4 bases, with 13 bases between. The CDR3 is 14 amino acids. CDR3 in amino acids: CASNRAGGTGELFF. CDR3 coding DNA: TGTGCCAGCAACAGGGCAGGTGGCACCGGGGAGCTGTTTTTT.

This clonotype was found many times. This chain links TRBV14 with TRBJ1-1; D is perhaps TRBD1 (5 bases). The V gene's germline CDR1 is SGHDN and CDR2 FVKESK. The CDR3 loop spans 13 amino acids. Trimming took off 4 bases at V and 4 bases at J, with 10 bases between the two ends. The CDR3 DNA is TGTGCCAGCAGCCCATTCGGGGGCACTGAAGCTTTCTTT. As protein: CASSPFGGTEAFF.

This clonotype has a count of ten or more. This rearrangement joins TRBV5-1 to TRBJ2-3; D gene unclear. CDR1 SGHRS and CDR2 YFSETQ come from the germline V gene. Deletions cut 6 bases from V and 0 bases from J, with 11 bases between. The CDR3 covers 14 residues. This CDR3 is CASNPQESTDTQYF. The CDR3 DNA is TGCGCCAGCAACCCTCAAGAAAGCACAGATACGCAGTATTTT.

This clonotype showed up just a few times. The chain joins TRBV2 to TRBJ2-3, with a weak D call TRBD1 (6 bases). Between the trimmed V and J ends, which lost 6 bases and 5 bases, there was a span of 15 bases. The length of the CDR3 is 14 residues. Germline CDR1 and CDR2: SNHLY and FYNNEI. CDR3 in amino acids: CASSLRTAGDTQYF. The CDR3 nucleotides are TGTGCCAGCAGCCTCAGGACAGCCGGAGATACGCAGTATTTT.

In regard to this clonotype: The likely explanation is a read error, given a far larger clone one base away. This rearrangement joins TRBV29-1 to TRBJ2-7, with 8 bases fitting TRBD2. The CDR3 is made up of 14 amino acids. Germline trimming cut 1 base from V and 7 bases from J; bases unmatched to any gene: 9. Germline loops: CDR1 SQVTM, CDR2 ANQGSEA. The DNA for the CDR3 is TGCAGCGTTGAAGGGCGGGAGGAATCCAATGAGCAGTACTTC. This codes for CSVEGREESNEQYF.

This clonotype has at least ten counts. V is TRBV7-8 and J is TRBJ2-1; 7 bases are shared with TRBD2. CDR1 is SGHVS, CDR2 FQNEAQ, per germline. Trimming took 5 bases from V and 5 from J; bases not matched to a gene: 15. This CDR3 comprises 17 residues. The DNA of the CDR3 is TGTGCCAGCAGCACCCCCCTTGGCGGGAGCAAGGACAATGAGCAGTTCTTC. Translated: CASSTPLGGSKDNEQFF.

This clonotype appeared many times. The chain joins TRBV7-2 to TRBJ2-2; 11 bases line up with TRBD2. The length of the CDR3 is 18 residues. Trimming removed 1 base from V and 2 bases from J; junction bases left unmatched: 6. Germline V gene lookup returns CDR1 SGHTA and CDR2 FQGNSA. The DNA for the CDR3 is TGTGCCAGCAGCTTAGTTACTAGCGGGAGTAAAAACACCGGGGAGCTGTTTTTT. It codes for CASSLVTSGSKNTGELFF.

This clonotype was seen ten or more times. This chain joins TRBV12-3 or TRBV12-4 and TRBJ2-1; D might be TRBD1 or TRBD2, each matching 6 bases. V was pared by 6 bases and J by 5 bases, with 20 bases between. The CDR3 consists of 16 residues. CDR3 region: CASRTRGAARDNEQFF. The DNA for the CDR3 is TGTGCCAGCAGAACGAGGGGGGCCGCCCGAGACAATGAGCAGTTCTTC.

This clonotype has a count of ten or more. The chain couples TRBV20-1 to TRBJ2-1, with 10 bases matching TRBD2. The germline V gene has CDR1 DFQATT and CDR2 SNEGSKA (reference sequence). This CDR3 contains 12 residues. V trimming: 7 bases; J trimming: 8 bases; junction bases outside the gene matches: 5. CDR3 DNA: TGCAGTGGAGCAGCGGGAGGGTATGAGCAGTTCTTC. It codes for CSGAAGGYEQFF.

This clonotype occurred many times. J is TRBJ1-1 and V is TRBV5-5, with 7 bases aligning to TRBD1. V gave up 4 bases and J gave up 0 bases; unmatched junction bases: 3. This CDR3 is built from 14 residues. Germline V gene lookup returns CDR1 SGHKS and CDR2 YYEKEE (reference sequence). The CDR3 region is CASSRGQMNTEAFF. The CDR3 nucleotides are TGTGCCAGCAGCAGGGGACAGATGAACACTGAAGCTTTCTTT.

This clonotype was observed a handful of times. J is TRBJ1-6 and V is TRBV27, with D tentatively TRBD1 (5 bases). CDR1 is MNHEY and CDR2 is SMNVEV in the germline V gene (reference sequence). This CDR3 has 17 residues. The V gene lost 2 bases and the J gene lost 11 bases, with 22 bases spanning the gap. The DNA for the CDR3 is TGTGCCAGCAGTTTAGGTCCGGGGCCCTATAAACGAGCACCCCTCCACTTT. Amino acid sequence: CASSLGPGPYKRAPLHF.

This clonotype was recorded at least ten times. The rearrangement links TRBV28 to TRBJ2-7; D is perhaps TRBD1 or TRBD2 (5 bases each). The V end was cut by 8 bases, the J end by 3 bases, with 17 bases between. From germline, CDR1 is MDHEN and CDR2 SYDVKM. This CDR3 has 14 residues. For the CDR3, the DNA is TGTGCCAGCGCGTCGATCCGGGACCTCTACGAGCAGTACTTC. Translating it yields CASASIRDLYEQYF.

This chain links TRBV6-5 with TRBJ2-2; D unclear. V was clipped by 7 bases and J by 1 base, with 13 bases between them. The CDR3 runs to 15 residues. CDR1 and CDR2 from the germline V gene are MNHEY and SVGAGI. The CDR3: CASNNREVNTGELFF. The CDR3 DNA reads TGTGCCAGCAACAACCGAGAGGTGAACACCGGGGAGCTGTTTTTT.

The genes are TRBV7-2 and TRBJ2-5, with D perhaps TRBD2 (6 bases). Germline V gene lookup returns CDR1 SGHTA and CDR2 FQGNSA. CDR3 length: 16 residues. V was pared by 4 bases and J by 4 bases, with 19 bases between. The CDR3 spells CASSSRSRGIGETQYF. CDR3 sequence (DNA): TGTGCCAGCAGCTCACGGTCTCGCGGGATTGGAGAGACCCAGTACTTC.

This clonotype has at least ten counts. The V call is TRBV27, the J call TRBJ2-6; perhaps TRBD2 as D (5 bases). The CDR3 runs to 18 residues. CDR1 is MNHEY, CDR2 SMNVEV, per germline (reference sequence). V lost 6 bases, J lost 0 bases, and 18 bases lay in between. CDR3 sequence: CASSSWGVGSSGANVLTF. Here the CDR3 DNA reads TGTGCCAGCAGCTCCTGGGGAGTGGGGAGCTCTGGGGCCAACGTCCTGACTTTC.

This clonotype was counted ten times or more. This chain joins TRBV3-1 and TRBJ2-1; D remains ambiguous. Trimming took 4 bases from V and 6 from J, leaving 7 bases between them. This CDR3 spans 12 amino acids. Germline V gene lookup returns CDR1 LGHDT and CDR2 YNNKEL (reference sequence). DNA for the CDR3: TGTGCCAGCAGCCTTCCAAGCAATGAGCAGTTCTTC. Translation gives CASSLPSNEQFF.

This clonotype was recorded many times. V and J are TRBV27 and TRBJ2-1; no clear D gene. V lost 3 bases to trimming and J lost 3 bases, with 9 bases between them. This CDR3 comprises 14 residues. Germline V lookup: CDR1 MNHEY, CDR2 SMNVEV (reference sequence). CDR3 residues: CASSLDGFYNEQFF. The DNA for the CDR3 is TGTGCCAGCAGTTTGGATGGATTCTACAATGAGCAGTTCTTC.

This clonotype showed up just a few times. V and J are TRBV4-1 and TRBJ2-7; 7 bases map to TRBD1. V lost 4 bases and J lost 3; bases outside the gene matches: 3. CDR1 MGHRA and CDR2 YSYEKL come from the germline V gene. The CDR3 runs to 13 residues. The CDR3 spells CASSPTGNYEQYF. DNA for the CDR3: TGCGCCAGCAGCCCGACAGGGAACTACGAGCAGTACTTC.

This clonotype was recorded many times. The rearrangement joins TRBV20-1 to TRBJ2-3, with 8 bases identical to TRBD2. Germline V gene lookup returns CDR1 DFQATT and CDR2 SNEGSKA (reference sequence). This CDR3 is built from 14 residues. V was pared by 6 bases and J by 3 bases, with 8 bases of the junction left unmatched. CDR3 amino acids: CSAYLAGVTDTQYF. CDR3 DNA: TGCAGTGCATATCTAGCGGGCGTAACAGATACGCAGTATTTT.

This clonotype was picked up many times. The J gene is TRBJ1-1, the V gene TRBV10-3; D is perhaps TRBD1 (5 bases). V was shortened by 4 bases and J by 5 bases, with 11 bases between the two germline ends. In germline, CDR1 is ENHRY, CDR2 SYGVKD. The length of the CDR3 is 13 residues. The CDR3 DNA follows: TGTGCCATCAGTGTTCAGGGTGGGACTGAAGCTTTCTTT. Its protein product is CAISVQGGTEAFF.